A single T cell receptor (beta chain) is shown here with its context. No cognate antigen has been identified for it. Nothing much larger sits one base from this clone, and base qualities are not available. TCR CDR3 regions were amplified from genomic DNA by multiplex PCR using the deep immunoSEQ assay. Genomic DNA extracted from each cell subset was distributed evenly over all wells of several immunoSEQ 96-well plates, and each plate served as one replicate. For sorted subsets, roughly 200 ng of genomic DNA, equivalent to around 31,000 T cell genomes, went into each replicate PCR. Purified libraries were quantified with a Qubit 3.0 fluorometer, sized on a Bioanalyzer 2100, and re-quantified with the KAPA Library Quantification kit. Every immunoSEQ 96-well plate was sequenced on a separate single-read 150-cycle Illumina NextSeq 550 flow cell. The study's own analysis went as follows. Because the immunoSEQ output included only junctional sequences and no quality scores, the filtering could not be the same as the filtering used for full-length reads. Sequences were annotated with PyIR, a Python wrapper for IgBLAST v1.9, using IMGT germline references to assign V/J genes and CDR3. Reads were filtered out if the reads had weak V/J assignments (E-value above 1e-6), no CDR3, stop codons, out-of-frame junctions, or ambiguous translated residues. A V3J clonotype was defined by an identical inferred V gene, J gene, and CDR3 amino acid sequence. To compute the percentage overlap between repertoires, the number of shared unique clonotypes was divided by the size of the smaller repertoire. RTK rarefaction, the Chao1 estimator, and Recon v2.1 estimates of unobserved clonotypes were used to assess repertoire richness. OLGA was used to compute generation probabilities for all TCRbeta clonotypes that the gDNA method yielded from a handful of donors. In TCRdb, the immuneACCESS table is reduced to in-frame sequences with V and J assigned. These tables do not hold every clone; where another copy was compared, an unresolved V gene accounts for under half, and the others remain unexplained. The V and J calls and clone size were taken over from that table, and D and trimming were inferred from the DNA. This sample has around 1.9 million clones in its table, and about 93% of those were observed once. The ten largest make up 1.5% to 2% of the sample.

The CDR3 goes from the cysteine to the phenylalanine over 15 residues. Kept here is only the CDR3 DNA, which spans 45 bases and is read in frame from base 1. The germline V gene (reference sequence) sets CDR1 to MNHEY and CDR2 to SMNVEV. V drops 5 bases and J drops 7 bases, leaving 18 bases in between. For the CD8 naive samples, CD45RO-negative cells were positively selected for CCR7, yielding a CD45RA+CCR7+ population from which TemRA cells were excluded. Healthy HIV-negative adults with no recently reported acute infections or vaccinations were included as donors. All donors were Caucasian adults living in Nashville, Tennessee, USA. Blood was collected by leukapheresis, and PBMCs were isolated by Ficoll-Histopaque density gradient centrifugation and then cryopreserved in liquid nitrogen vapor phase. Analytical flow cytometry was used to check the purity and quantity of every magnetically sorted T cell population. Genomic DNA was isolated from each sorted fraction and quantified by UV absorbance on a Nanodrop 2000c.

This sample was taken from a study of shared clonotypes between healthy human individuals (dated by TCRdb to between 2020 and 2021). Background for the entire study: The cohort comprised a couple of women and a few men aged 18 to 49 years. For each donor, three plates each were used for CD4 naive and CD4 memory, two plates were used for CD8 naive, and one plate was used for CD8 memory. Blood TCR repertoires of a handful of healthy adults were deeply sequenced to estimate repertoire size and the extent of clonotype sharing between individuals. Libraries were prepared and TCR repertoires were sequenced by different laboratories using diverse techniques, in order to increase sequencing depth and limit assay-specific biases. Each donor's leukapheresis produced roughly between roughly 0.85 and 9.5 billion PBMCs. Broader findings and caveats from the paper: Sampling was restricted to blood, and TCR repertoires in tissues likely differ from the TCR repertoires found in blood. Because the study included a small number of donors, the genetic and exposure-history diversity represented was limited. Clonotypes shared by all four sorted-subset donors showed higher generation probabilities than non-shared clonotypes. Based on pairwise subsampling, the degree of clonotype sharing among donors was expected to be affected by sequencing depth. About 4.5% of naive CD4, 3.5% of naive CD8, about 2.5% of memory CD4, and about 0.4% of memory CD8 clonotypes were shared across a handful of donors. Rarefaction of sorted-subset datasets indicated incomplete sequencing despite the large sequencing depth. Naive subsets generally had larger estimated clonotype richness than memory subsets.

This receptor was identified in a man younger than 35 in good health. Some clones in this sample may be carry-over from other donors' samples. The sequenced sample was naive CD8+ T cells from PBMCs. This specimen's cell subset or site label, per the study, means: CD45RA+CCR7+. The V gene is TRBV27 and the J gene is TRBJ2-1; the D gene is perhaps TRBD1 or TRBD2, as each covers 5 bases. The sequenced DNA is TGTGCCAGCAGTCCCCCGGGGCTAGTGGTGAATGAGCAGTTCTTC. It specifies CASSPPGLVVNEQFF.